This TCR beta chain was identified in a study of blood T cell repertoires in COVID-19. As handled by the study authors: It was from reference gene primer amplification that nucleated cell counts were estimated. Measured with immunoSEQ multiplex PCR; TCRdb has only the in-frame clones, and not every one. V and J calls and clone size are copied from that table; D and trimming were computed from the DNA. This table has about 63,000 clones, around four fifths appearing once. This receptor was obtained from a human donor in a cohort sampled during active COVID-19. The material sequenced was peripheral blood.

In DNA, the CDR3 is TGTGCCAGCAGTTACGGACAGGGGGCATTCAGTGAAGCTTTCTTT. It translates to CASSYGQGAFSEAFF. The chain is built from TRBV6-5 and TRBJ1-1, with 11 bases matching TRBD1. The trim removed 2 bases at V and 7 bases at J, leaving 6 bases unmatched. The germline gives CDR1 MNHEY, CDR2 SVGAGI. CDR3 length: 15 amino acids.